What follows are 22 T cell receptor beta chains derived from one specimen sequenced in a study of OX40 agonist ivuxolimab in advanced cancers. Using immunoSEQ multiplex PCR, the repertoire was profiled, and TCRdb retains in-frame clones only, with some absent. The table lists approximately 45,000 clones, roughly 80% of them singletons, with about 2% in the top ten. The sequencing used CD4+ or CD8+ T cells sorted from blood, collected in a trial of the OX40 agonist ivuxolimab. The source of these receptors is an adult with an advanced solid tumor such as melanoma, head and neck, liver or kidney cancer.

The gene calls are TRBV19 and TRBJ2-2, with D possibly matching TRBD1 (6 bases). The CDR3 is 14 residues long. Germline loops: CDR1 LNHDA, CDR2 SQIVND (reference sequence). V was cut by 0 bases and J by 7 bases, with 9 bases left in between. This chain's CDR3 is CASSIDNRVGELFF. CDR3 nucleotides: TGTGCCAGTAGTATAGACAACAGGGTCGGGGAGCTGTTTTTT.

V usage is TRBV30 and J usage is TRBJ2-2, with a tentative D call TRBD1 (6 bases). V was trimmed by 0 bases and J by 3 bases, leaving 8 bases between them. The CDR3 is 14 residues long. Germline V gene data show CDR1 as GTSNPN and CDR2 as SVGIG (reference sequence). The DNA of the CDR3 is TGTGCCTGGAGTGTACAGGGTTACACCGGGGAGCTGTTTTTT. Its translation is CAWSVQGYTGELFF.

The genes are TRBV15 and TRBJ2-6; D gene uncertain. CDR1 and CDR2 from the germline V gene are LNHNV and YYDKDF (reference sequence). V lost 6 bases to trimming and J lost 0 bases, with 15 bases between them. The CDR3 has 17 residues. The CDR3: CATRDSARSSGANVLTF. The CDR3 DNA reads as TGTGCCACCAGAGATTCTGCACGTTCCTCTGGGGCCAACGTCCTGACTTTC.

The rearrangement joins TRBV28 to TRBJ2-7; D tentatively fits TRBD1 or TRBD2 (5 bases each). The V gene's germline CDR1 is MDHEN and CDR2 SYDVKM. V dropped 5 bases and J dropped 0 bases, with 11 bases sitting between them. The CDR3 spans 14 residues. The CDR3 spells CASSPVGGSYEQYF. CDR3 coding DNA: TGTGCCAGCAGTCCCGTTGGGGGCTCCTACGAGCAGTACTTC. The full variable domain, completed using reference TRBV28 and TRBJ2-7, is DVKVTQSSRYLVKRTGEKVFLECVQDMDHENMFWYRQDPGLGLRLIYFSYDVKMKEKGDIPEGYSVSREKKERFSLILESASTNQTSMYLCASSPVGGSYEQYFGPGTRLTVT.

V is TRBV10-3 and J is TRBJ1-1; 7 bases agree with TRBD1. V shed 3 bases, J shed 5 bases, and the junction held 9 bases outside the gene matches. Germline-derived CDR1 and CDR2 are ENHRY and SYGVKD. The length of the CDR3 is 15 residues. This CDR3 is CAISDSDRIRTEAFF. CDR3 sequence (DNA): TGTGCCATCAGTGATTCGGACAGGATTCGGACTGAAGCTTTCTTT.

This clone was seen once. The chain recombines TRBV7-9 with TRBJ1-6; unclear D gene. Between the trimmed V and J ends, which lost 3 bases and 6 bases, there was a span of 6 bases. The CDR3 consists of 13 residues. CDR1 is SEHNR, CDR2 FQNEAQ, per germline (reference sequence). The CDR3: CASSLGINSPLHF. As DNA, the CDR3 is TGTGCCAGCAGCTTGGGGATTAATTCACCCCTCCACTTT. The variable domain in full, with the rest retrieved from reference TRBV7-9 and TRBJ1-6, is DTGVSQNPRHKITKRGQNVTFRCDPISEHNRLYWYRQTLGQGPEFLTYFQNEAQLEKSRLLSDRFSAERPKGSFSTLEIQRTEQGDSAMYLCASSLGINSPLHFGNGTRLTVT.

The CDR3 loop is CASSKRTGNGYTF. CDR3 bases: TGTGCCAGTAGTAAACGGACAGGGAATGGCTACACCTTC. The chain couples TRBV19 to TRBJ1-2, with 8 bases matching TRBD1. CDR3 length: 13 residues. CDR1 is LNHDA and CDR2 is SQIVND in the germline V gene (reference sequence). The J segment lost 6 bases and the V segment lost 4 bases, leaving 4 bases of the junction unmatched.

This chain links TRBV18 with TRBJ2-3; a weak D match, TRBD1 (8 bases). Per the germline V gene, CDR1 is KGHSH and CDR2 is LQKENI. Trimming stripped 5 bases from V and 1 base from J, with 13 bases between. This CDR3 region has 15 residues. The DNA for the CDR3 is TGTGCCAGCTCAACTACAGGGGGGGGCACAGATACGCAGTATTTT. It encodes CASSTTGGGTDTQYF.

This clone came up once. The rearrangement joins TRBV7-3 to TRBJ2-3, with TRBD2 identical over 7 bases. Germline CDR1 SGHTA, CDR2 FQGTGA. CDR3 size: 14 residues. The V gene end was trimmed by 1 base and the J gene end by 5 bases; junction bases not matched to a gene: 3. This CDR3 reads CASSLRGGRDTQYF. The CDR3 DNA sequence: TGTGCCAGCAGCTTAAGGGGGGGTCGAGATACGCAGTATTTT.

V gene TRBV27 combines with J gene TRBJ1-2, with D possibly TRBD1 on 5 matching bases. Trimming pared 4 bases from V and 8 bases from J, leaving 20 bases between. The CDR3 covers 15 residues. CDR1 is MNHEY, CDR2 SMNVEV, per germline (reference sequence). The chain's CDR3 is CASSSPPIGASGYTF. For the CDR3, the DNA is TGTGCCAGCAGTTCTCCCCCTATAGGGGCGAGCGGCTACACCTTC.

This clone was seen only a few times. The chain joins TRBV11-1 to TRBJ2-1; 11 bases match TRBD2. Germline CDR1 and CDR2: SGHAT and FQDESV (reference sequence). V lost 5 bases, J lost 9 bases, and 12 bases stayed unmatched. The CDR3 spans 16 residues. The CDR3 protein is CASSKKRLAGKVEQFF. In DNA, the CDR3 is TGTGCCAGCAGCAAAAAGAGACTAGCGGGAAAGGTTGAGCAGTTCTTC. Complete variable domain (other parts from reference TRBV11-1 and TRBJ2-1): EAEVAQSPRYKITEKSQAVAFWCDPISGHATLYWYRQILGQGPELLVQFQDESVVDDSQLPKDRFSAERLKGVDSTLKIQPAELGDSAMYLCASSKKRLAGKVEQFFGPGTRLTVL.

The chain combines TRBV19 with TRBJ2-7; 11 nucleotides align to TRBD2. V gave up 6 bases and J gave up 5 bases; unmatched junction bases: 18. Germline V gene sequence: CDR1 LNHDA, CDR2 SQIVND (reference sequence). The CDR3 is made up of 18 amino acids. The CDR3, as DNA: TGTGCCAGTAGCCGCCGGGGTAGCGGGAGGGCCCGGATCCACGAGCAGTACTTC. This gives the protein CASSRRGSGRARIHEQYF. Full variable domain (remainder filled in from reference TRBV19 and TRBJ2-7): DGGITQSPKYLFRKEGQNVTLSCEQNLNHDAMYWYRQDPGQGLRLIYYSQIVNDFQKGDIAEGYSVSREKKESFPLTVTSAQKNPTAFYLCASSRRGSGRARIHEQYFGPGTRLTVT.

The V and J genes are TRBV15 and TRBJ1-4, with D maybe TRBD1 (5 bases). The germline gives CDR1 LNHNV, CDR2 YYDKDF (reference sequence). This CDR3 has 15 residues. V was cut by 0 bases and J by 8 bases, with 13 bases left in between. CDR3 DNA: TGTGCCACCAGCAGAGAGGGCAGGGCTTGGGAAAAACTGTTTTTT. Encoded protein: CATSREGRAWEKLFF.

This clone was counted a few times. The chain has TRBV6-1 and TRBJ2-5; 8 positions match TRBD1. The germline CDR1 and CDR2 sequences are MNHNS and SASEGT. The CDR3 spans 14 residues. The ends lost 2 bases at V and 7 bases at J; junction bases unmatched: 6. The CDR3 DNA follows: TGTGCCAGCAGTGAACGGCAGGGGGCCTGGACCCAGTACTTC. This encodes CASSERQGAWTQYF.

The chain is built from TRBV15 and TRBJ2-5; D is perhaps TRBD1 (6 bases). The V gene's germline CDR1 is LNHNV and CDR2 YYDKDF (reference sequence). V was shortened by 5 bases and J by 11 bases, with 21 bases between the two germline ends. The CDR3 consists of 14 residues. The CDR3 DNA sequence: TGTGCCACCAGCGCCCGGGACACCCATCAAGAGCAGTACTTC. It codes for CATSARDTHQEQYF.

The chain's CDR3 is CASRRGLSTDTQYF. The CDR3 bases are TGTGCCAGCAGGCGGGGGTTATCCACAGATACGCAGTATTTT. The rearrangement joins TRBV2 to TRBJ2-3, with TRBD2 matching over 7 bases. There are 14 residues in the CDR3. J lost 2 bases, V lost 6 bases, and 5 bases had no gene match. CDR1 is SNHLY and CDR2 is FYNNEI in the germline V gene.

This clone came up a few times. V gene TRBV7-9 combines with J gene TRBJ1-6; the D gene is possibly TRBD1 (5 bases). The CDR3 length is 14 residues. Germline V gene data show CDR1 as SEHNR and CDR2 as FQNEAQ (reference sequence). Trimming took 7 bases from V and 9 from J, leaving 16 bases between them. The CDR3 bases are TGTGCCAGCACCGGGACCTCGGCGGCTTCACCCCTCCACTTT. The encoded protein is CASTGTSAASPLHF. Full variable domain (rest looked up from reference TRBV7-9 and TRBJ1-6): DTGVSQNPRHKITKRGQNVTFRCDPISEHNRLYWYRQTLGQGPEFLTYFQNEAQLEKSRLLSDRFSAERPKGSFSTLEIQRTEQGDSAMYLCASTGTSAASPLHFGNGTRLTVT.

The CDR3 DNA follows: TGTGCCTACCAAACCAGGGACACCATATATTTT. Amino acids: CAYQTRDTIYF. The chain uses TRBV30 and TRBJ1-3; TRBD1 is a possible D gene (5 bases). The CDR3 has 11 amino acids. Germline V gene data show CDR1 as GTSNPN and CDR2 as SVGIG (reference sequence). V lost 7 bases and J 8 bases, leaving 12 bases between the germline ends. The whole variable domain, filled in from reference TRBV30 and TRBJ1-3, reads SQTIHQWPATLVQPVGSPLSLECTVEGTSNPNLYWYRQAAGRGLQLLFYSVGIGQISSEVPQNLSASRPQDRQFILSSKKLLLSDSGFYLCAYQTRDTIYFGEGSWLTVV.

The chain links TRBV6-6 to TRBJ1-5; tentative D call: TRBD1 (5 bases). This CDR3 is 14 amino acids long. The germline V and J ends were trimmed by 6 bases and 7 bases, with 16 bases remaining between them. CDR1 is MNHNY and CDR2 is SVGAGI in the germline V gene (reference sequence). The CDR3: CASSHTGHGQPQHF. In nucleotides, the CDR3 is TGTGCCAGCAGCCACACAGGACACGGGCAGCCCCAGCATTTT.

The chain carries TRBV10-2 and TRBJ2-7, with D unclear. V was clipped by 1 base and J by 5 bases, with 0 bases between them. Germline assignment: CDR1 WSHSY and CDR2 SAAADI. The CDR3 totals 10 residues. The DNA of the CDR3 is TGCGCCAGCAGTGAGTACGAGCAGTACTTC. It specifies CASSEYEQYF.

The CDR3 bases are TGTGCCAGCGCTGGACAGGGGGTCCCTCAGCCCCAGCATTTT. Translated, it gives CASAGQGVPQPQHF. The rearrangement joins TRBV2 to TRBJ1-5; TRBD1 matches at 10 bases. V gave up 8 bases and J gave up 6 bases; unmatched junction bases: 7. The CDR3 covers 14 residues. The germline V gene has CDR1 SNHLY and CDR2 FYNNEI.

This rearrangement joins TRBV7-2 to TRBJ1-2, with D unresolved. CDR3 length: 13 residues. CDR1 and CDR2 from the germline V gene are SGHTA and FQGNSA. With 1 base removed from V and 4 bases from J, the gap between germline ends came to 7 bases. CDR3 protein: CASSLGQSYGYTF. DNA for the CDR3: TGTGCCAGCAGCTTAGGTCAGTCCTATGGCTACACCTTC.